Included here is one TCR beta chain sequence, with context. What it binds is unknown. The data were obtained in a study of OX40 agonist ivuxolimab in advanced cancers. Study-level information: Ivuxolimab was administered intravenously to patients at 0.01 to 10 mg/kg every 2 weeks.

The CDR3 consists of 16 residues. Germline V gene sequence: CDR1 SEHNR, CDR2 FQNEAQ (reference sequence). Trimming took 5 bases from V and 4 from J; bases not matched to a gene: 6. Profiled with immunoSEQ multiplex PCR; TCRdb holds only in-frame clones, not every one. The repertoire holds 60,000 to 70,000 clones, with approximately 90% as singletons. Study-level results: Among the least clonally expanded were partial responders at 0.1-3.0 mg/kg. Antigen specificity remained undetermined for the expanded peripheral T cells. Expanded clones belonging to CD8+ T cells outnumbered, on average, those of CD4+.

The receptor was derived from an adult with an advanced solid tumor such as melanoma, head and neck, liver or kidney cancer. The input for sequencing was CD4+ or CD8+ T cells sorted from blood, taken in a trial of the OX40 agonist ivuxolimab. The rearrangement joins TRBV7-9 to TRBJ2-5, with TRBD2 matching 14 bases. CDR3 region: CASSPGLAGAGETQYF. For the CDR3, the DNA is TGTGCCAGCAGCCCGGGACTAGCGGGAGCGGGAGAGACCCAGTACTTC.